These T cell receptor beta chains were read from a single sample in a study of T cell repertoires in cytomegalovirus infection. TCRdb reprocessed the reads via MiXCR and lists one record per CDR3 protein. In the table there are about 51,000 distinct CDR3 sequences, about a fifth of which are singletons. The antigens of these receptors remain unknown. The sample in question was CD8+ T cells from cultured PBMCs, obtained from culture after CMV antigen stimulation. These receptor sequences come from a human donor in good health (CMV status not recorded). Some clones in this sample may be carry-over from other donors' samples. CDR3s include the opening cysteine and the closing phenylalanine or tryptophan. Each record gives: clone size, V gene, J gene, CDR3 protein. Clone size is given for some rows only: seen once, a few or many times, or a class if the clone is expanded.

clone_size: NA
v_call: TRBV14
j_call: TRBJ2-2
cdr3_aa: CASSPPFWATGNTGELFF

clone_size: few
v_call: TRBV11-2
j_call: TRBJ2-7
cdr3_aa: CASDSLTRASYEQYF

clone_size: few
v_call: TRBV7-3
j_call: TRBJ1-1
cdr3_aa: CASSSTAYTEAFF

clone_size: NA
v_call: TRBV7-6
j_call: TRBJ2-1
cdr3_aa: CASRRDNEQFF

clone_size: many
v_call: TRBV12-3/TRBV12-4
j_call: TRBJ2-7
cdr3_aa: CASSFGTGLKEQYF

clone_size: few
v_call: TRBV15
j_call: TRBJ2-5
cdr3_aa: CATSSRRQETQYF

clone_size: NA
v_call: TRBV9
j_call: TRBJ1-2
cdr3_aa: CASSVDSTGGNYGYTF

clone_size: few
v_call: TRBV11-2
j_call: TRBJ1-1
cdr3_aa: CASSAYLRQGTEAFF

clone_size: once
v_call: TRBV27
j_call: TRBJ2-1
cdr3_aa: CASSFPGTEQFF

clone_size: few
v_call: TRBV7-9
j_call: TRBJ2-2
cdr3_aa: CASSPFGMDTGELFF

clone_size: few
v_call: TRBV12-3/TRBV12-4
j_call: TRBJ2-5
cdr3_aa: CASTTGGQETQYF